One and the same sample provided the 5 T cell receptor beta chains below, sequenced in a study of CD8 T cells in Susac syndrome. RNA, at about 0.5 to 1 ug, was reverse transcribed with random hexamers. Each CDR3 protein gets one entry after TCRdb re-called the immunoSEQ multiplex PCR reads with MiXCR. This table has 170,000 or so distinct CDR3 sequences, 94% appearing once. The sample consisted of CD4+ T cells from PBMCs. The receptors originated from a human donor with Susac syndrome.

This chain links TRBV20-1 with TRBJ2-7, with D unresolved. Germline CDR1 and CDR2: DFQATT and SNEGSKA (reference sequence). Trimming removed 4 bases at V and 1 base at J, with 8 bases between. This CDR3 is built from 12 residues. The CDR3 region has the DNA TGCAGTGCTAAGACCAGGTCCTACGAGCAGTACTTC. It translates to CSAKTRSYEQYF.

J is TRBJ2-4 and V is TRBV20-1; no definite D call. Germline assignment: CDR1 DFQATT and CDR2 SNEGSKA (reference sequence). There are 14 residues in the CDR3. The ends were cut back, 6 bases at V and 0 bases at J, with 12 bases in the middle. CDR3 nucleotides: TGCAGTGCCGCCAGTCAGATAGCCAAAAACATTCAGTACTTC. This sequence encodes CSAASQIAKNIQYF.

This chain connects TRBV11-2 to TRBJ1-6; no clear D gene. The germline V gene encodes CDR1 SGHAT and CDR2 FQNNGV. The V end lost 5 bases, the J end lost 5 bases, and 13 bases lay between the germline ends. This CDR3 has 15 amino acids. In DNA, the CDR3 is TGTGCCAGCAGCCGACGGCGGCAGGATAATTCACCCCTCCACTTT. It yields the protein CASSRRRQDNSPLHF.

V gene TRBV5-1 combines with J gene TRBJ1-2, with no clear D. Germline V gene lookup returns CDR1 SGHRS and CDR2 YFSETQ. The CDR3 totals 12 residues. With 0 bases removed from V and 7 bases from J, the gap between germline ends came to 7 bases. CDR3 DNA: TGCGCCAGCAGCTTGGAGTGGGGTGGCTACACCTTC. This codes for CASSLEWGGYTF.

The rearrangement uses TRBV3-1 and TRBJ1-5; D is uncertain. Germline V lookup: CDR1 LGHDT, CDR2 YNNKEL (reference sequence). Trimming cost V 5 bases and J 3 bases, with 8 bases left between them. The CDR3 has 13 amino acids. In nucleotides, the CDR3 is TGTGCCAGCAGCACCCGGGTCAATCAGCCCCAGCATTTT. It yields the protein CASSTRVNQPQHF.